These 21 T cell receptor beta chains originate from one sample sequenced in a study of blood T cell repertoires in COVID-19. Method: immunoSEQ multiplex PCR; TCRdb's copy keeps in-frame clones and lacks some. The sample contains under 300,000 clones, approximately 91% of which appear only once. Source material: peripheral blood. Receptor source: a man younger than 45 with COVID-19, enrolled during active disease.

The chain employs TRBV5-4 and TRBJ2-1; no clear D. CDR3 length: 13 residues. The ends were cut back, 0 bases at V and 8 bases at J, with 9 bases in the middle. Germline V gene lookup returns CDR1 SGHNT and CDR2 YYREEE (reference sequence). The CDR3 DNA reads TGTGCCAGCAGCTTGGTCTCTCGGGATGAGCAGTTCTTC. Translating gives CASSLVSRDEQFF.

A word on this clone: Other DNA sequences within the sample encode an identical CDR3. The chain combines TRBV18 with TRBJ1-1; 8 bases line up with TRBD1. Germline V gene data show CDR1 as KGHSH and CDR2 as LQKENI. The CDR3 is 14 residues long. The J segment lost 2 bases and the V segment lost 4 bases, leaving 3 bases of the junction unmatched. The DNA for the CDR3 is TGTGCCAGCTCACGTGGGACAGGCAACACTGAAGCTTTCTTT. Protein product: CASSRGTGNTEAFF.

This clone has just one count. The chain uses TRBV9 and TRBJ2-5, with D uncertain. The CDR3 has 14 amino acids. CDR1 is SGDLS, CDR2 YYNGEE, per germline. V was cut by 2 bases and J by 1 base, with 9 bases left in between. The CDR3 region has the DNA TGTGCCAGCAGCGTTTCCCACAGCCAAGAGACCCAGTACTTC. As protein: CASSVSHSQETQYF.

CDR3 sequence reads: CASSPMLAGDTDTQYF. The CDR3, as DNA: TGTGCCAGCTCCCCAATGCTAGCGGGAGACACAGATACGCAGTATTTT. The chain uses TRBV5-5 and TRBJ2-3; the match to TRBD2 covers 10 bases. Germline CDR1 reads SGHKS; CDR2 reads YYEKEE (reference sequence). The CDR3 is 16 amino acids. The V segment lost 7 bases and the J segment 2 bases; nucleotides outside the gene matches: 10.

The rearrangement uses TRBV7-9 and TRBJ2-5; D ambiguous. CDR3 length: 13 residues. From germline, CDR1 is SEHNR and CDR2 FQNEAQ (reference sequence). The ends were cut back, 2 bases at V and 4 bases at J, with 8 bases in the middle. CDR3 coding DNA: TGTGCCAGCAGCTTAAGCCCCGGAGAGACCCAGTACTTC. It codes for CASSLSPGETQYF.

The chain is built from TRBV12-5 and TRBJ2-1; TRBD1 matches at 10 bases. Germline V gene lookup returns CDR1 LGHNT and CDR2 FRNRAP. This CDR3 contains 17 residues. The ends lost 9 bases at V and 4 bases at J; junction bases unmatched: 15. The CDR3 loop reads CASRPGQGIEGYNEQFF. The CDR3 DNA reads TGTGCTAGCAGGCCGGGACAGGGGATCGAGGGATACAATGAGCAGTTCTTC. Full variable domain (remainder filled in from reference TRBV12-5 and TRBJ2-1): DARVTQTPRHKVTEMGQEVTMRCQPILGHNTVFWYRQTMMQGLELLAYFRNRAPLDDSGMPKDRFSAEMPDATLATLKIQPSEPRDSAVYFCASRPGQGIEGYNEQFFGPGTRLTVL.

The count of this clone is one. V usage is TRBV7-2 and J usage is TRBJ1-1; D is unresolved. The CDR3 contains 13 residues. Per the germline V gene, CDR1 is SGHTA and CDR2 is FQGNSA. The V gene lost 3 bases and the J gene lost 6 bases, with 11 bases spanning the gap. The CDR3 loop is CASSLIVGAEAFF. For the CDR3, the DNA is TGTGCCAGCAGCTTGATAGTGGGCGCTGAAGCTTTCTTT.

V and J are TRBV20-1 and TRBJ2-5, with 9 positions matching TRBD1. Germline V gene lookup returns CDR1 DFQATT and CDR2 SNEGSKA (reference sequence). The CDR3 is made up of 15 amino acids. J was trimmed by 7 bases and V by 3 bases; bases with no gene match: 12. CDR3 sequence: CSASSFGQGKGTQYF. The CDR3 nucleotides read TGCAGTGCTAGTAGCTTTGGACAGGGGAAGGGGACCCAGTACTTC.

The V and J genes are TRBV7-9 and TRBJ2-1; 7 bases are a match to TRBD2. The CDR3 contains 12 residues. The germline gives CDR1 SEHNR, CDR2 FQNEAQ (reference sequence). V shed 2 bases, J shed 15 bases, and the junction held 7 bases outside the gene matches. The CDR3 here is CASSLRWGGPFF. The CDR3 region has the DNA TGTGCCAGCAGCTTAAGGTGGGGGGGTCCGTTCTTC. Supplemented by reference TRBV7-9 and TRBJ2-1, the full variable domain reads DTGVSQNPRHKITKRGQNVTFRCDPISEHNRLYWYRQTLGQGPEFLTYFQNEAQLEKSRLLSDRFSAERPKGSFSTLEIQRTEQGDSAMYLCASSLRWGGPFFGPGTRLTVL.

This chain uses TRBV9 with TRBJ2-5, with D perhaps matching TRBD2 (5 bases). Per germline, CDR1 SGDLS and CDR2 YYNGEE. The CDR3 spans 17 residues. Trimming pared 3 bases from V and 0 bases from J, leaving 18 bases between. CDR3 DNA: TGTGCCAGCAGCGGTGGGCCCGGGAACCCTAACCAAGAGACCCAGTACTTC. Protein: CASSGGPGNPNQETQYF.

The genes are TRBV6-1 and TRBJ1-3; no clear D gene. CDR3 size: 15 residues. The V gene's germline CDR1 is MNHNS and CDR2 SASEGT. V was shortened by 2 bases and J by 2 bases, with 10 bases between the two germline ends. The CDR3 sequence is CASSESGRTGNTIYF. The CDR3, as DNA: TGTGCCAGCAGTGAAAGCGGAAGAACTGGAAACACCATATATTTT.

The rearrangement uses TRBV3-1 (or the pseudogene TRBV3-2) and TRBJ2-7; D not resolved. V shed 2 bases and J shed 3 bases, with 5 bases lying between them. Germline CDR1 is LGHDT and CDR2 is YNNKEL (reference sequence). The CDR3 covers 12 residues. CDR3 nucleotide sequence: TGTGCCAGCAGCCAATCCCACTACGAGCAGTACTTC. It yields the protein CASSQSHYEQYF.

The chain employs TRBV9 and TRBJ2-1; TRBD1 aligns across 8 bases. CDR3 length equals 15 residues. Germline trimming cut 2 bases from V and 7 bases from J; bases unmatched to any gene: 8. CDR1 is SGDLS and CDR2 is YYNGEE in the germline V gene. The CDR3 sequence is CASSVTDRAGNEQFF. The CDR3, as DNA: TGTGCCAGCAGCGTGACGGACAGGGCGGGAAATGAGCAGTTCTTC.

This sequence joins TRBV6-5 and TRBJ2-1; 10 bases are a match to TRBD1. In germline, CDR1 is MNHEY, CDR2 SVGAGI. Germline trimming cut 8 bases from V and 9 bases from J; bases unmatched to any gene: 1. The CDR3 is 11 amino acids. Written as DNA, the CDR3 is TGTGCCAGCGGACAGGGGGGTGAGCAGTTCTTC. Translating gives CASGQGGEQFF.

Comment on this clone: Relative to the germline gene, one junction end is altered; a read error may explain this. The chain combines TRBV6-5 with TRBJ1-2, with TRBD1 as a possible D gene (5 bases). Germline V CDR1 and CDR2: MNHEY, SVGAGI. The CDR3 is 11 residues long. CDR3 nucleotides: TGTGCCAGCAGCTCGGCGGGGGGAGCACACTTC. It codes for CASSSAGGAHF.

This clone has only one observation. This rearrangement joins TRBV18 to TRBJ2-1, with D possibly matching TRBD2 (6 bases). The CDR3 sequence is 13 residues long. CDR1 is KGHSH, CDR2 LQKENI, per germline. Trimming shortened V by 1 base and J by 7 bases, and 8 bases separated the two germline ends. CDR3 amino acids: CASSPQAGNEQFF. The CDR3 DNA sequence: TGTGCCAGCTCACCACAGGCGGGAAATGAGCAGTTCTTC.

In regard to this clone: The junction does not match germline at one end; this may be a read error. This chain connects TRBV5-1 to TRBJ2-1; 7 bases match TRBD1. CDR3 length: 17 residues. Looked up from germline, CDR1 is SGHRS and CDR2 is YFSETQ. The CDR3 bases are TGCGCCAGCAGCCCGCGGACAGGTGCCTTTACCTACAGTGAGCAGTTCTTC. Protein sequence: CASSPRTGAFTYSEQFF. Based on the CDR3 plus reference TRBV5-1 and TRBJ2-1, the full variable domain is KAGVTQTPRYLIKTRGQQVTLSCSPISGHRSVSWYQQTPGQGLQFLFEYFSETQRNKGNFPGRFSGRQFSNSRSEMNVSTLELGDSALYLCASSPRTGAFTYSEQFFGPGTRLTVL.

The V and J genes are TRBV6-6 and TRBJ1-4, with no clear D. Germline V gene lookup returns CDR1 MNHNY and CDR2 SVGAGI (reference sequence). The CDR3 runs to 10 residues. V was cut by 11 bases and J by 6 bases, with 7 bases left in between. As DNA, the CDR3 is TGTGCCTCCGGAGATGAAAAACTGTTTTTT. Amino acids: CASGDEKLFF.

The rearrangement uses TRBV28 and TRBJ1-4; 8 nucleotides line up with TRBD1. Germline V lookup: CDR1 MDHEN, CDR2 SYDVKM. The junction had 11 bases not matched to a gene; V was cut back by 3 bases and J by 8 bases. The CDR3 extends over 16 amino acids. Here the CDR3 DNA reads TGTGCCAGCAGTTTTAGTTCTGGGACAGGCGGGGAAAAACTGTTTTTT. Protein product: CASSFSSGTGGEKLFF.

The chain's CDR3 is CASSEFRGELFF. As DNA, the CDR3 is TGTGCCAGCAGCGAGTTCCGAGGGGAGCTGTTTTTT. J is TRBJ2-2 and V is TRBV6-5; D is undetermined. Deletions cut 6 bases from V and 8 bases from J, with 10 bases between. The V gene's germline CDR1 is MNHEY and CDR2 SVGAGI. The CDR3 extends over 12 amino acids.

This clone appeared a few times. The chain employs TRBV5-6 and TRBJ2-2; D gene uncertain. CDR3 length: 15 amino acids. The V end lost 2 bases, the J end lost 3 bases, and 11 bases lay between the germline ends. Germline CDR1 is SGHDT and CDR2 is YYEEEE. CDR3 nucleotide sequence: TGTGCCAGCAGCTTCAAACACCTTTACACCGGGGAGCTGTTTTTT. Residues: CASSFKHLYTGELFF.